These T cell receptor beta chains were read from a single sample in a study of T cells after yellow fever vaccination. TCRdb ran MiXCR on the 5' RACE reads and lists one entry per CDR3 protein. The sample lists about 500,000 distinct CDR3 sequences, around 16% occurring once. The sequences come from PBMCs, collected 5 to 6 days after the first yellow fever vaccination. The receptors stem from a man aged 18 to 35 who received the YFV17D yellow fever vaccine. Both conserved end residues are part of each CDR3. Fields, in order: J gene, V gene, CDR3 protein.

TRBJ1-2 | TRBV28 | CASSRVGDTGDNYGYTF
TRBJ1-1 | TRBV6-5 | CASSSHGGNTEAFF
TRBJ1-2 | TRBV7-2 | CASSFNRAPYGYTF
TRBJ2-1 | TRBV12-3/TRBV12-4 | CASSLGPSPEFF
TRBJ2-7 | TRBV20-1 | CSARDGGFLSEQYF
TRBJ2-2 | TRBV4-3 | CASSRTGSGELFF
TRBJ2-2 | TRBV5-8 | CASSSGVVNTGELFF
TRBJ2-5 | TRBV20-1 | CSASPWPGTQYF
TRBJ2-3 | TRBV11-2 | CASNRRRLAGGTDTQYF
TRBJ2-1 | TRBV20-1 | CSASYGEVNEQFF
TRBJ2-7 | TRBV7-8 | CASSLRQGANEQYF
TRBJ1-1 | TRBV11-2 | CASSLGAGPLNTEAFF
TRBJ2-4 | TRBV7-9 | CASSFSSEGRSKNIQYF
TRBJ1-2 | TRBV29-1 | CSVEEDSNYGYTF
TRBJ2-2 | TRBV28 | CASRGEGTNTGELFF
TRBJ1-4 | TRBV27 | CASSYREGEKLFF
TRBJ2-5 | TRBV7-2 | CASSTRTSADGETQYF
TRBJ2-5 | TRBV5-1 | CASSPRAAQETQYF
TRBJ2-2 | TRBV4-3 | CASSGSGGQISGELFF
TRBJ2-5 | TRBV2 | CASSEAISPETQYF
TRBJ1-2 | TRBV7-9 | CASSLDALLIYGYTF
TRBJ1-2 | TRBV5-1 | CASSRGQVDGYTF
TRBJ1-5 | TRBV4-1 | CASRRTWLDNQPQHF
TRBJ1-2 | TRBV18 | CASSPGGRGLDYGYTF
TRBJ2-1 | TRBV4-3 | CASSQGAFSSYNEQFF
TRBJ1-1 | TRBV15 | CATSRADTEAFF
TRBJ2-5 | TRBV14 | CASSQEEEGSETQYF
TRBJ2-5 | TRBV6-1 | CASRNGGGPSPQYF
TRBJ1-1 | TRBV27 | CASSFVGGTEAFF
TRBJ2-5 | TRBV3-1 | CASSQEGGRQETQYF
TRBJ1-5 | TRBV15 | CATSREEVYQPQHF
TRBJ2-1 | TRBV11-3 | CASSLGGVNPYNEQFF
TRBJ2-3 | TRBV4-2 | CASSQALTGGTDTQYF
TRBJ2-2 | TRBV28 | CASSTPGLAATGELFF
TRBJ2-1 | TRBV6-2/TRBV6-3 | CASNSQRNEQFF
TRBJ2-2 | TRBV5-1 | CASSLEAGELFF
TRBJ2-3 | TRBV5-5 | CASKRGERGDTQYF
TRBJ1-5 | TRBV20-1 | CSAPDPRLDRVVQPQHF
TRBJ1-1 | TRBV2 | CASDFAVGPRNTEAFF
TRBJ1-5 | TRBV2 | CASDRGQVDNQPQHF
TRBJ2-1 | TRBV5-1 | CASSPGGQGAYEQFF
TRBJ2-7 | TRBV5-1 | CASSLMGQGVIEQYF
TRBJ1-2 | TRBV5-6 | CASSPGSIVYGYTF
TRBJ2-3 | TRBV6-5 | CASSYSAGSTDTQYF